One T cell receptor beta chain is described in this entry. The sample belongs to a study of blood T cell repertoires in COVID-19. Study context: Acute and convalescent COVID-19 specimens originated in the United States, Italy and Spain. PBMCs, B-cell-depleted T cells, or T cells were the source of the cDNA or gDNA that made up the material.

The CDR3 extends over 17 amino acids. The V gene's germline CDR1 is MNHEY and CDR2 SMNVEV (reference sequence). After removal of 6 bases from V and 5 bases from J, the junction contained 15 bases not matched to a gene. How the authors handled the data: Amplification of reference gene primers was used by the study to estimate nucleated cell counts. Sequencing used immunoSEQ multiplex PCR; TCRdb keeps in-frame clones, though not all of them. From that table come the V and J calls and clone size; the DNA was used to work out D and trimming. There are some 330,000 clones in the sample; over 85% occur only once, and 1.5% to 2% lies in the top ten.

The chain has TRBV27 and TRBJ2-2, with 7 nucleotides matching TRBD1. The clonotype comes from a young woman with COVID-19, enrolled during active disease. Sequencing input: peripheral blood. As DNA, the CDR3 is TGTGCCAGCAGAGCCTACGGGACAGCCCCGGGGACCGGGGAGCTGTTTTTT. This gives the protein CASRAYGTAPGTGELFF.